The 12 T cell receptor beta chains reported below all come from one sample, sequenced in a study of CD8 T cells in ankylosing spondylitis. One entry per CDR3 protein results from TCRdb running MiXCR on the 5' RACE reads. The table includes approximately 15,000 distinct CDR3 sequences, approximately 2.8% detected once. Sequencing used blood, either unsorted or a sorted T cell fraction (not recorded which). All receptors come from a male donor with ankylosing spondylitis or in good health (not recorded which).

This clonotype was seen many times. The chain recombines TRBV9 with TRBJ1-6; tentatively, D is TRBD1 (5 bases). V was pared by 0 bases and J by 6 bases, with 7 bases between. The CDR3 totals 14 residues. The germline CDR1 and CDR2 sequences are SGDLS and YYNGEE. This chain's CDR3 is CASSVAGPNSPLHF. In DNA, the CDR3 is TGTGCCAGCAGCGTAGCAGGGCCTAATTCACCCCTCCACTTT.

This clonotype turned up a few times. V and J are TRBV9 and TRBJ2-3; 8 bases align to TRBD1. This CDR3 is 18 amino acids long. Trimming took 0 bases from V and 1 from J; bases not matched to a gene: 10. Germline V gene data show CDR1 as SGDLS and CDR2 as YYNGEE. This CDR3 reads CASSVDPGGGVGTDTQYF. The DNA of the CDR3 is TGTGCCAGCAGCGTAGATCCAGGGGGCGGCGTGGGCACAGATACGCAGTATTTT.

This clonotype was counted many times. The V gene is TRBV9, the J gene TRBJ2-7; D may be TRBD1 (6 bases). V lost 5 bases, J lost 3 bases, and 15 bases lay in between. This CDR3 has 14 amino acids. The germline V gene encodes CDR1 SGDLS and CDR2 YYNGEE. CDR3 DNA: TGTGCCAGCAGTCCGGGACACAAAAACTACGAGCAGTACTTC. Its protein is CASSPGHKNYEQYF.

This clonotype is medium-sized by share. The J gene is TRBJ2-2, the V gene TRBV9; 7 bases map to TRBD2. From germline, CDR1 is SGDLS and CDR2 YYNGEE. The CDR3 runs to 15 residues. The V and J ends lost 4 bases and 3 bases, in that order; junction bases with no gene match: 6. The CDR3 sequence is CASSPGGSHTGELFF. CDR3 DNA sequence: TGTGCCAGCAGCCCGGGAGGCAGCCACACCGGGGAGCTGTTTTTT.

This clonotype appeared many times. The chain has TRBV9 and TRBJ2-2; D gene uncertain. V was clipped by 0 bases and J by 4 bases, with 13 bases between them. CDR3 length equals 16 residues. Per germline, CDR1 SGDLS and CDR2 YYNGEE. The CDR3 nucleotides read TGTGCCAGCAGCGTAGACGGAAAGGGTGCCACCGGGGAGCTGTTTTTT. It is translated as CASSVDGKGATGELFF.

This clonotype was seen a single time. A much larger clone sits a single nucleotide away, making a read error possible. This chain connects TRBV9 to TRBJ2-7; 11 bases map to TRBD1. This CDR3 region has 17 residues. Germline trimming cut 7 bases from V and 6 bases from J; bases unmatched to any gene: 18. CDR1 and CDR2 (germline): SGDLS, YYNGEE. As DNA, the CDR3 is TGTGCCAGCTGCGCCGGACAGGGGGCGCGCCCCCTCGCCGAGCAGTACTTC. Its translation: CASCAGQGARPLAEQYF.

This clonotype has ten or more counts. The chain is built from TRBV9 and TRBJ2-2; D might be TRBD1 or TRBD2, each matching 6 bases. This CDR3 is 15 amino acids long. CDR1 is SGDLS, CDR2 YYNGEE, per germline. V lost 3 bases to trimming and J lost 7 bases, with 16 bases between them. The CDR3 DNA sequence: TGTGCCAGCAGCGCCTCTTGGGGGGCAGTCGGGGAGCTGTTTTTT. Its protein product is CASSASWGAVGELFF. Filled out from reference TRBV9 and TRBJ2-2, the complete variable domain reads DSGVTQTPKHLITATGQRVTLRCSPRSGDLSVYWYQQSLDQGLQFLIQYYNGEERAKGNILERFSAQQFPDLHSELNLSSLELGDSALYFCASSASWGAVGELFFGEGSRLTVL.

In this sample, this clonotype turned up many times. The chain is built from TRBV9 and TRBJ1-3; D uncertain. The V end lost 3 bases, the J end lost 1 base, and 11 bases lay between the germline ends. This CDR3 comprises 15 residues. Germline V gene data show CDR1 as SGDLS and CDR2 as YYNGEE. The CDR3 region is CASSDAGKSGNTIYF. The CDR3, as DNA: TGTGCCAGCAGCGACGCGGGGAAATCTGGAAACACCATATATTTT. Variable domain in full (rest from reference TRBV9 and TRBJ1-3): DSGVTQTPKHLITATGQRVTLRCSPRSGDLSVYWYQQSLDQGLQFLIQYYNGEERAKGNILERFSAQQFPDLHSELNLSSLELGDSALYFCASSDAGKSGNTIYFGEGSWLTVV.

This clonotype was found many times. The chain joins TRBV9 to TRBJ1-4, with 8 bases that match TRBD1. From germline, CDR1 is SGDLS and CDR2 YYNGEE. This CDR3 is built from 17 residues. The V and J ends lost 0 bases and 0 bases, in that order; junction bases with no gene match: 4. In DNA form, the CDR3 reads TGTGCCAGCAGCGTAGCTCAGGGGGCTCCAACTAATGAAAAACTGTTTTTT. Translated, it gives CASSVAQGAPTNEKLFF.

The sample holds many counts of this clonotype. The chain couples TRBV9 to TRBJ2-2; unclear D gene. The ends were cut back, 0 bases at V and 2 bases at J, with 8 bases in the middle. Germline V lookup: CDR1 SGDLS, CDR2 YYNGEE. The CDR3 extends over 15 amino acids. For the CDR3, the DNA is TGTGCCAGCAGCGTAGCCCCCAGTAACACCGGGGAGCTGTTTTTT. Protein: CASSVAPSNTGELFF.

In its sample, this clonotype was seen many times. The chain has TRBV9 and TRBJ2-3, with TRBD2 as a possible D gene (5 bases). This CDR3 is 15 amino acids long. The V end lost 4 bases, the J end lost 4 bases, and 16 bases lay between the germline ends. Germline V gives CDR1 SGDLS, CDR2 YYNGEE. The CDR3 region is CASSPRGSRSDTQYF. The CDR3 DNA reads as TGTGCCAGCAGCCCCCGGGGTAGCCGATCAGATACGCAGTATTTT. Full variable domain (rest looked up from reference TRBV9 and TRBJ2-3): DSGVTQTPKHLITATGQRVTLRCSPRSGDLSVYWYQQSLDQGLQFLIQYYNGEERAKGNILERFSAQQFPDLHSELNLSSLELGDSALYFCASSPRGSRSDTQYFGPGTRLTVL.

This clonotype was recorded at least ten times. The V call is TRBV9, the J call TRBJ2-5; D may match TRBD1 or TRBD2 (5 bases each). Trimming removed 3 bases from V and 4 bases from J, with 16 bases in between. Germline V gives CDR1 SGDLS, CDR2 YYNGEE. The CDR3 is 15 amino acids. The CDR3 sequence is CASSARGTIPETQYF. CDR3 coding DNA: TGTGCCAGCAGCGCTCGAGGGACCATACCAGAGACCCAGTACTTC.